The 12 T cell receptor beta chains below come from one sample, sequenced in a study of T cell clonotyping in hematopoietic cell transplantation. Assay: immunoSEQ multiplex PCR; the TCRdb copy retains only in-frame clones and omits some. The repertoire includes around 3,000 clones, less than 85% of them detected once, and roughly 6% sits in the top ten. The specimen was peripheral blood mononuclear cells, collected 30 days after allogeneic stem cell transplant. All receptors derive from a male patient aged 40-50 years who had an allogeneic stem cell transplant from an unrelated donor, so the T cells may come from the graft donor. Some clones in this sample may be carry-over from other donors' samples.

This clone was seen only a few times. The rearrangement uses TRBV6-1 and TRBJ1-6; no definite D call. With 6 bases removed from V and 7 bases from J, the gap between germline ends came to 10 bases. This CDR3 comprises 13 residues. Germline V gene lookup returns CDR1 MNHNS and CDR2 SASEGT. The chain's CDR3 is CASRAAGNSPLHF. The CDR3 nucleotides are TGTGCCAGCAGGGCAGCGGGAAATTCACCCCTCCACTTT.

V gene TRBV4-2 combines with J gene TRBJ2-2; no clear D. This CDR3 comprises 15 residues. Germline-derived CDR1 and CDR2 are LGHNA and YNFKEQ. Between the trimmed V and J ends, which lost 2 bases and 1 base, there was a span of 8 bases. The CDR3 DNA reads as TGTGCCAGCAGCCAAAGGCGACAGAACACCGGGGAGCTGTTTTTT. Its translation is CASSQRRQNTGELFF.

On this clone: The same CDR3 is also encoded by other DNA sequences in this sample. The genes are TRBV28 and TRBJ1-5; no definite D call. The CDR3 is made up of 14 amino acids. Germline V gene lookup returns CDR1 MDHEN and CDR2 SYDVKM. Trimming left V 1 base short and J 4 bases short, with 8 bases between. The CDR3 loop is CASSLSSGNQPQHF. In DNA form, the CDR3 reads TGTGCCAGCAGTTTATCCAGCGGGAATCAGCCCCAGCATTTT.

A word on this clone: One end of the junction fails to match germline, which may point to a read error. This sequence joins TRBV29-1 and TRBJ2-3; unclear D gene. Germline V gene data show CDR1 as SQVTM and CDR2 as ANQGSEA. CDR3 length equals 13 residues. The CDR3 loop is CSAEWQNTDTQYF. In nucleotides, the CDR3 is TGCAGCGCTGAATGGCAGAACACAGATACGCAGTATTTT.

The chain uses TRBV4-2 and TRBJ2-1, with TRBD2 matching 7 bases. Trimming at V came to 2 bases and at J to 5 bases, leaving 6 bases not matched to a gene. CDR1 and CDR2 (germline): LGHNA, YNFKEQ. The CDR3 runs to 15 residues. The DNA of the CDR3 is TGTGCCAGCAGCCAAACGGGGGAGGGAGACAATGAGCAGTTCTTC. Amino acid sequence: CASSQTGEGDNEQFF.

The CDR3 is CASKLAGADEQFF. CDR3 coding DNA: TGCGCCAGCAAGCTAGCGGGGGCTGATGAGCAGTTCTTC. The genes are TRBV5-1 and TRBJ2-1, with 10 bases matching TRBD2. Germline V gene sequence: CDR1 SGHRS, CDR2 YFSETQ. The ends lost 6 bases at V and 8 bases at J; junction bases unmatched: 5. The CDR3 sequence is 13 residues long.

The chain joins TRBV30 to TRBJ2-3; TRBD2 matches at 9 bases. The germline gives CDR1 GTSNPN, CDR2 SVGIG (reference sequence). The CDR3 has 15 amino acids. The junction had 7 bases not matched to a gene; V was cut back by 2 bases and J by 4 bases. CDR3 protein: CAWSFSSGGPDTQYF. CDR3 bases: TGTGCCTGGAGTTTTTCCAGCGGGGGGCCAGATACGCAGTATTTT.

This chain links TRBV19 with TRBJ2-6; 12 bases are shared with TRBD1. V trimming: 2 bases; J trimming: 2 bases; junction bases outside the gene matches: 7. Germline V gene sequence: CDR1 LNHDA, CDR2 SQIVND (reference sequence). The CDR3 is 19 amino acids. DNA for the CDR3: TGTGCCAGTAGTATAACCGGGACAGGGGGCCTACCTGGGGCCAACGTCCTGACTTTC. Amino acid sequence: CASSITGTGGLPGANVLTF.

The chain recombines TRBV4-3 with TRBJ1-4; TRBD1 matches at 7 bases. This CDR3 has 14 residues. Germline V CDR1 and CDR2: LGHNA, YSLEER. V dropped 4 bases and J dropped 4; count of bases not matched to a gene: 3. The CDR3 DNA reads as TGCGCCAGCAGCCCGGGACAGTTTAATGAAAAACTGTTTTTT. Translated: CASSPGQFNEKLFF.

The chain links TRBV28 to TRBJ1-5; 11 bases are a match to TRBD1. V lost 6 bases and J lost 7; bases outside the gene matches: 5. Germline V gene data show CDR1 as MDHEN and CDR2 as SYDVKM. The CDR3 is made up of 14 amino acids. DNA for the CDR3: TGTGCCAGCAGGAGCGGGACAGGGGGACAGCCCCAGCATTTT. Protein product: CASRSGTGGQPQHF. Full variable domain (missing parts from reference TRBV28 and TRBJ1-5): DVKVTQSSRYLVKRTGEKVFLECVQDMDHENMFWYRQDPGLGLRLIYFSYDVKMKEKGDIPEGYSVSREKKERFSLILESASTNQTSMYLCASRSGTGGQPQHFGDGTRLSIL.

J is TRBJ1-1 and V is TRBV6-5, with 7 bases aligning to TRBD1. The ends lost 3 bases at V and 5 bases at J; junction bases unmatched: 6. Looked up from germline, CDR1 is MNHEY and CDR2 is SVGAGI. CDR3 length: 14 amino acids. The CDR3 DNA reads TGTGCCAGCAGTTATCCTTCGGGACAGACTGAAGCTTTCTTT. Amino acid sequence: CASSYPSGQTEAFF.

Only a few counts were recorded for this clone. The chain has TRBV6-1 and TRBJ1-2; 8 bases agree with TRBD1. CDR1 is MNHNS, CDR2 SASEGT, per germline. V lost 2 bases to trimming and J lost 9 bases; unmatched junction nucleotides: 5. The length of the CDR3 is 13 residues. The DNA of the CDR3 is TGTGCCAGCAGTGAATCCCAGGGGGCGAGCTACACCTTC. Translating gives CASSESQGASYTF.